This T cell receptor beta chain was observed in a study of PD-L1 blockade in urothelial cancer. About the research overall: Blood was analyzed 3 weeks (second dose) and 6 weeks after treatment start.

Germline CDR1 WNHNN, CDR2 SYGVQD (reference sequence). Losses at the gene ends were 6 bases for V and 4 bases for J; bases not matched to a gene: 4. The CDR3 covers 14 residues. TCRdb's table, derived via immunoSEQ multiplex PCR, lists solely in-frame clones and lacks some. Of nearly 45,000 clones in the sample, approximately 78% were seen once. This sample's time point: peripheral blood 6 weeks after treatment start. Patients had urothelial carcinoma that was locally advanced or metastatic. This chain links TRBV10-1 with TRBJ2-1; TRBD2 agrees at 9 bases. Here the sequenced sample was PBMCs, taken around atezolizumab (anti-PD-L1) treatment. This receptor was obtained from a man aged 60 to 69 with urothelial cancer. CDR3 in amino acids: CASSGAGGYNEQFF. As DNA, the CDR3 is TGCGCCAGCAGCGGGGCGGGGGGGTACAATGAGCAGTTCTTC.